The rows below give T cell receptor beta chains drawn from one sample of a study of metastatic and nonmetastatic thyroid tumors. TCRdb used MiXCR to call clones anew from the PCR reads. The sample contains approximately 34,000 clones, about a sixth of which appear only once. Source material: blood. These receptors originate from a female donor with papillary thyroid cancer or a benign thyroid nodule (not recorded which). Some clones in this sample may be carry-over from other donors' samples. Both conserved end residues are part of each CDR3. The order of the fields is J gene, clone size, V gene, D gene, CDR3 DNA, CDR3 protein. D genes are given only for firm matches. Size values are once, few and many counts, or a class for expanded clones, and some rows have none.

TRBJ2-7 | many | TRBV13 | TRBD2 | TGTGCCAGCAGCTTGAGGATAGCGGGAACCTACGAGCAGTACTTC | CASSLRIAGTYEQYF
TRBJ2-3 | few | TRBV12-3/TRBV12-4 | TRBD1 | TGTGCCAGCAAGCGTAGGACAGGGGCGACAGATACGCAGTATTTT | CASKRRTGATDTQYF
TRBJ2-3 | many | TRBV18 | TRBD2 | TGTGCCAGCTCATCTTCTAGCGGCTACACAGATACGCAGTATTTT | CASSSSSGYTDTQYF
TRBJ1-4 | many | TRBV12-3/TRBV12-4 | - | TGTGCCAGCAGTCCGGGGGGAATCAATGAAAAACTGTTTTTT | CASSPGGINEKLFF
TRBJ2-1 | many | TRBV28 | - | TGTGCCAGCAGTCCTAGACCCCTGGGCGATGAGCAGTTCTTC | CASSPRPLGDEQFF
TRBJ2-1 | many | TRBV6-6 | - | TGTGCCAGCAGTTACCAGGCTTACGGTGAGCAGTTCTTC | CASSYQAYGEQFF
TRBJ2-7 | - | TRBV20-1 | TRBD2 | TGCAGTGCTATGTCTAGCGGGGTGGATTACTACGAGCAGTACTTC | CSAMSSGVDYYEQYF
TRBJ2-2 | many | TRBV9 | TRBD2 | TGTGCCAGCAGCGTAGGTGGGGGGGCGAACACCGGGGAGCTGTTTTTT | CASSVGGGANTGELFF
TRBJ2-7 | many | TRBV12-3/TRBV12-4 | - | TGTGCCAGCAGGGGGAAAGTAGACGGAAGACACTACGAGCAGTACTTC | CASRGKVDGRHYEQYF
TRBJ2-5 | - | TRBV7-9 | TRBD2 | TGTGCCAGCAGGGGACTAGCGGTCCTTCAAGAGACCCAGTACTTC | CASRGLAVLQETQYF
TRBJ2-1 | many | TRBV11-1 | TRBD2 | TGTGCCAGCAGCCTCGGGACTAGCGGGAGCCGTTACGATGAGCAGTTCTTC | CASSLGTSGSRYDEQFF
TRBJ2-7 | many | TRBV27 | - | TGTGCCAGCAGTTTAAGGGCGCGCCAGGGACGTGGCGAGCAGTACTTC | CASSLRARQGRGEQYF
TRBJ2-1 | - | TRBV5-1 | - | TGCGCCAGCAGCAACTCGGGGCTTCCCTCCTACAATGAGCAGTTCTTC | CASSNSGLPSYNEQFF
TRBJ1-1 | - | TRBV20-1 | TRBD1 | TGCAGTGCCTTGAGACAGGGTAAGAACACTGAAGCTTTCTTT | CSALRQGKNTEAFF
TRBJ2-1 | few | TRBV11-2 | TRBD1 | TGTGCCAGCGGCTTAGGCCTGGACAGGGTTGTTGATGAGCAGTTCTTC | CASGLGLDRVVDEQFF
TRBJ1-5 | few | TRBV15 | TRBD1 | TGTGCCACCAGAAGAGGACCCGGACAGGGGGCGCGACAGCCCCAGCATTTT | CATRRGPGQGARQPQHF